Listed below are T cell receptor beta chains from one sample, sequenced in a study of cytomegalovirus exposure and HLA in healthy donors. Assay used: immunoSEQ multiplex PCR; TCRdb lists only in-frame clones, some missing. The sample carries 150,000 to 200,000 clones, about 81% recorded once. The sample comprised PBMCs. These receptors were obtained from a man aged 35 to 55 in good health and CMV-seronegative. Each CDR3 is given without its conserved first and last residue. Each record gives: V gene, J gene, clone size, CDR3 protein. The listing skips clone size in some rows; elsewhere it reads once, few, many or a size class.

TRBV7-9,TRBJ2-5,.,ASSLVLAGAETQY
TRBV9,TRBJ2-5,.,ASSTRGREGSETQY
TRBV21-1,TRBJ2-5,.,ASSIGTAKETQY
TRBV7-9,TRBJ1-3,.,ASSETGTGNTIY
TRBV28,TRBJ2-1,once,ASDTGVEQF
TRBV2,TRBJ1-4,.,ASSYSTRTGVNEKLF
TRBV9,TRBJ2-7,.,ASSPQGYEQY
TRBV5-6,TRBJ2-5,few,ASWDYPRETQY
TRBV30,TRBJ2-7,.,AWRDSSLSYEQY
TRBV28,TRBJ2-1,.,ASSSGGAREQF
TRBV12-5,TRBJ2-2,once,ASGLLPRTSGGTEGTGELF
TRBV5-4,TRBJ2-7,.,ASSLESGYEQY
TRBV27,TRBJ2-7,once,ASSLFAAGAPYEQY
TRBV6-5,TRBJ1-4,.,ASSYSSGRDEKLF
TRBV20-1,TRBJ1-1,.,SAPDRAEAF
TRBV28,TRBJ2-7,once,ASSTTGGARYEQY
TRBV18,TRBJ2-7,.,ASSHLGQGVNAEQY
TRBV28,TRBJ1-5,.,ASSLYRDNQPQH
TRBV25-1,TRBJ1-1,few,ASSMPSLGRVEAF